This TCR beta chain was captured by sequencing in a study of shared clonotypes between healthy human individuals. Profiling relied on immunoSEQ multiplex PCR, and the TCRdb table lists in-frame clones only, not all of them. The table has about 2.4 million clones, 80% to 95% seen once; the top ten hold about 0.38%. Germline CDR1 SGHTA, CDR2 FQGTGA. J gave up 5 bases and V 1 base, and 11 bases lay outside the gene matches. The CDR3 totals 18 residues. Source material: naive CD4+ T cells from PBMCs. The subset here: CD45RA+ positively selected. V and J are TRBV7-3 and TRBJ2-1; 10 bases match TRBD2. This receptor was identified in a man aged 18 to 29 in good health. Some clones in this sample may be carry-over from other donors' samples. The CDR3 loop is CASSLIRGGLAGDNEQFF. Written as DNA, the CDR3 is TGTGCCAGCAGCTTAATCAGGGGTGGGCTAGCGGGGGACAATGAGCAGTTCTTC.